One sample yielded the 5 T cell receptor beta chains listed below, sequenced in a study of blood T cell repertoires in COVID-19. Repertoires were generated with immunoSEQ multiplex PCR, while TCRdb's copy carries only in-frame clones and drops some. The sample includes fewer than 350,000 clones, more than 80% seen only once; the top ten take 6.5% to 8%. Sample: peripheral blood. Every receptor here comes from a woman aged 25 to 45 with COVID-19, enrolled during active disease.

Note on this clone: At one end, the junction sequence differs from germline, possibly due to a read error. CDR3 sequence reads: CASRLRAQGDEQFF. As DNA, the CDR3 is TGTGCTAGCAGGTTGAGAGCACAGGGGGATGAGCAGTTCTTC. V usage is TRBV7-7 and J usage is TRBJ2-1; 8 bases align to TRBD1. This CDR3 spans 14 amino acids. CDR1 SSHAT and CDR2 FNYEAQ come from the germline V gene (reference sequence).

The genes are TRBV27 and TRBJ1-1; perhaps TRBD1 as D (6 bases). The CDR3 sequence is 14 residues long. V gave up 2 bases and J gave up 6 bases, with 13 bases separating them. Germline-derived CDR1 and CDR2 are MNHEY and SMNVEV (reference sequence). The CDR3: CASSLDRWASEAFF. The CDR3, as DNA: TGTGCCAGCAGTTTAGACAGGTGGGCCTCTGAAGCTTTCTTT.

V and J are TRBV21-1 and TRBJ1-4; the table's D gene call, TRBD1, was not cross checked with the DNA. TRBV21-1 is shown as a pseudogene. CDR3 length: 14 residues. The CDR3 nucleotides are TGTGCCAGCATTCGGTGGGCCTCCAGGGAAAAACTGTTTTTT. Translating gives CASIRWASREKLFF.

The chain carries TRBV30 and TRBJ1-6; D ambiguous. Deletions cut 5 bases from V and 8 bases from J, with 13 bases between. CDR3 length: 13 amino acids. The germline CDR1 and CDR2 sequences are GTSNPN and SVGIG (reference sequence). CDR3 in amino acids: CAWAGGGDSPLHF. Here the CDR3 DNA reads TGTGCCTGGGCGGGAGGTGGGGATTCACCCCTCCACTTT.

The CDR3 DNA reads TGTGCCAGCAGTTTATTGGACAGACCCTACGAGCAGTACTTC. This gives the protein CASSLLDRPYEQYF. The rearrangement joins TRBV27 to TRBJ2-7; D perhaps matches TRBD1 (6 bases). The CDR3 covers 14 residues. The germline V and J ends were trimmed by 1 base and 2 bases, with 9 bases remaining between them. Germline CDR1 MNHEY, CDR2 SMNVEV (reference sequence).